The present TCR beta chain was sequenced within a study of Graves' ophthalmopathy and Graves' hyperthyroidism. Trimming at V came to 4 bases and at J to 4 bases, leaving 7 bases not matched to a gene. The CDR3 has 16 residues. CDR1 LGHNA and CDR2 YNFKEQ come from the germline V gene. Study-level points and caveats: Blood repertoires reportedly contained most expanded thyroid clonotypes above 0.001 frequency. Built on 13 signatures, a model told ophthalmopathy apart from stable hyperthyroidism with 85% to 90% sensitivity and 75% to 82% specificity.

Amplification targeted the TCR beta CDR3 regions, with RNA transcripts as the source material. Investigators did first-round RT-PCR with HTBI primers, then second-round multiplex PCR. TCRdb analysed the multiplex PCR reads with MiXCR anew, one entry per CDR3 protein. This table holds 650,000 to 900,000 distinct CDR3 sequences, roughly 40% found once. Remarks on this clonotype: Its antigen is not known.

The diagnosis combined clinical symptoms, thyroxine, TRAb, thyroid ultrasound and orbital computed tomography scans. The chain joins TRBV4-2 to TRBJ1-6; TRBD1 matches 7 bases. Sequencing was carried out using peripheral blood. The sequence was obtained from an adult man with Graves' ophthalmopathy. The CDR3 is CASSLRQGRYNSPLHF. CDR3 bases: TGTGCCAGCAGCCTCCGACAGGGCCGTTATAATTCACCCCTCCACTTT.